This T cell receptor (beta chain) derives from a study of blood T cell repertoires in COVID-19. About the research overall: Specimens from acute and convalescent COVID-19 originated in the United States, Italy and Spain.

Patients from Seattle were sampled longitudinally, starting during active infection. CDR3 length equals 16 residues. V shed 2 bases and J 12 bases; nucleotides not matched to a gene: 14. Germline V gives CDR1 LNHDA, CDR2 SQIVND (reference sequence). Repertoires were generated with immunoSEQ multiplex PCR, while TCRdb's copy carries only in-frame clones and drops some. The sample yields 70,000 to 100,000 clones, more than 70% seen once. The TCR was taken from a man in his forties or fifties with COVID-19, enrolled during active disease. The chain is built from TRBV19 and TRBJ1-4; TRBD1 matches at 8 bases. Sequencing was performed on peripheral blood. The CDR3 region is CASSIPGQGQSRQLFF. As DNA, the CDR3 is TGTGCCAGTAGTATACCCGGACAGGGTCAGTCCCGACAACTGTTTTTT. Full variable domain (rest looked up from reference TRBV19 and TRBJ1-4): DGGITQSPKYLFRKEGQNVTLSCEQNLNHDAMYWYRQDPGQGLRLIYYSQIVNDFQKGDIAEGYSVSREKKESFPLTVTSAQKNPTAFYLCASSIPGQGQSRQLFFGSGTQLSVL.